One and the same sample provided the 5 T cell receptor beta chains below, sequenced in a study of blood T cell repertoires in COVID-19. Only in-frame clones appear in the TCRdb table, and some are missing; sequencing was by immunoSEQ multiplex PCR. The sample lists roughly 120,000 clones, approximately 85% seen once, with about 6.1% in the top ten. The sample taken for sequencing was peripheral blood. All receptors come from an older woman with COVID-19, enrolled during active disease.

The CDR3, as DNA: TGTGCCAGCAGCTTAAACCAGGTAGATACGCAGTATTTT. Protein: CASSLNQVDTQYF. The genes are TRBV5-8 and TRBJ2-3; D gene unclear. CDR1 is SGHTS, CDR2 YDEGEE, per germline. Trimming took off 2 bases at V and 5 bases at J, with 9 bases between the two ends. The CDR3 covers 13 residues.

The chain employs TRBV2 and TRBJ2-5; D gene unclear. This CDR3 is built from 12 residues. Germline CDR1 reads SNHLY; CDR2 reads FYNNEI. V was pared by 7 bases and J by 3 bases, with 9 bases between. CDR3 sequence reads: CASNRVEETQYF. CDR3 nucleotide sequence: TGTGCCAGCAATAGAGTGGAAGAGACCCAGTACTTC.

The V gene is TRBV11-2, the J gene TRBJ2-7; 7 bases align to TRBD1. The ends lost 5 bases at V and 2 bases at J; junction bases unmatched: 6. From germline, CDR1 is SGHAT and CDR2 FQNNGV. The CDR3 contains 14 residues. CDR3 residues: CASSPAGTAYEQYF. CDR3 nucleotides: TGTGCCAGCAGCCCTGCCGGGACAGCCTACGAGCAGTACTTC.

There are a few counts of this clone. This CDR3 is also generated by other DNA sequences in the sample. The chain links TRBV19 to TRBJ1-6, with 10 bases matching TRBD1. Per the germline V gene, CDR1 is LNHDA and CDR2 is SQIVND (reference sequence). The CDR3 is made up of 14 amino acids. Trimming removed 8 bases from V and 9 bases from J; junction bases left unmatched: 7. This CDR3 is CASGRDRGGSPLHF. The CDR3 coding sequence is TGTGCCAGTGGTCGGGACAGGGGCGGTTCACCCCTCCACTTT.

This clone was seen only once. This chain joins TRBV4-1 and TRBJ1-3; D is uncertain. Germline assignment: CDR1 MGHRA and CDR2 YSYEKL. V lost 1 base and J lost 8, with 9 bases in between. The CDR3 covers 13 residues. CDR3 bases: TGCGCCAGCAGCCAAGCCTTGCGAGACACCATATATTTT. Protein product: CASSQALRDTIYF.